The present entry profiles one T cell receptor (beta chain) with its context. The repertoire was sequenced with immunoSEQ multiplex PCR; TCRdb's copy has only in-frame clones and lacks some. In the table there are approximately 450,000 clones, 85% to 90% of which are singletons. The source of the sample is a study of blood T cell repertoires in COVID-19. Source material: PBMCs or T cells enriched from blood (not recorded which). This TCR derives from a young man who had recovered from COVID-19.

The CDR3: CASTRELSQPQHF. In DNA, the CDR3 is TGTGCCAGCACCCGGGAGTTAAGTCAGCCCCAGCATTTT. The chain recombines TRBV28 with TRBJ1-5; no clear D gene. Germline CDR1 MDHEN, CDR2 SYDVKM. The CDR3 covers 13 residues. Trimming took 7 bases from V and 6 from J, leaving 13 bases between them.